Listed here are 19 T cell receptor beta chains from one sample, sequenced in a study of control samples from healthy donors and cancer patients. Using immunoSEQ multiplex PCR, the repertoire was profiled, and TCRdb retains in-frame clones only, with some absent. The sample shows about 58,000 clones, around 87% of them seen only once. What was sequenced was PBMCs. These TCRs come from a woman aged 60-75 years with lung cancer.

The V gene is TRBV14, the J gene TRBJ1-2; TRBD1 is a possible D gene (5 bases). The CDR3 runs 14 residues. Germline CDR1 is SGHDN and CDR2 is FVKESK. Trimming shortened V by 3 bases and J by 5 bases, and 13 bases separated the two germline ends. CDR3 region: CASSQYGTEYGYTF. The CDR3, as DNA: TGTGCCAGCAGCCAGTACGGGACGGAATATGGCTACACCTTC. The whole variable domain, filled in from reference TRBV14 and TRBJ1-2, reads EAGVTQFPSHSVIEKGQTVTLRCDPISGHDNLYWYRRVMGKEIKFLLHFVKESKQDESGMPNNRFLAERTGGTYSTLKVQPAELEDSGVYFCASSQYGTEYGYTFGSGTRLTVV.

The sample holds a few counts of this clone. The chain employs TRBV3-1 (or the pseudogene TRBV3-2) and TRBJ2-5, with TRBD1 identical over 9 bases. This CDR3 contains 15 residues. CDR1 LGHDT and CDR2 YNNKEL come from the germline V gene (reference sequence). The V and J ends lost 5 bases and 2 bases, in that order; junction bases with no gene match: 6. CDR3 in amino acids: CASSWDREGQETQYF. The DNA of the CDR3 is TGTGCCAGCAGCTGGGACAGGGAGGGACAAGAGACCCAGTACTTC.

J is TRBJ2-6 and V is TRBV5-8; tentatively, D is TRBD1 (6 bases). Trimming removed 4 bases at V and 7 bases at J, with 15 bases between. Germline CDR1 and CDR2: SGHTS and YDEGEE. This CDR3 is built from 15 residues. CDR3 protein: CASSGVAGVANVLTF. CDR3 nucleotides: TGTGCCAGCAGCGGAGTGGCAGGGGTAGCCAACGTCCTGACTTTC.

The CDR3 sequence is CASSPLPMTGKGTDTQYF. The CDR3 nucleotides are TGTGCCAGCTCACCCCTTCCTATGACAGGCAAGGGCACAGATACGCAGTATTTT. The rearrangement links TRBV18 to TRBJ2-3; TRBD1 is a possible D gene (6 bases). V was pared by 3 bases and J by 1 base, with 20 bases between. The germline CDR1 and CDR2 sequences are KGHSH and LQKENI. The CDR3 extends over 18 amino acids.

The rearrangement uses TRBV7-2 and TRBJ2-7, with TRBD2 matching over 11 bases. Germline trimming cut 1 base from V and 6 bases from J; bases unmatched to any gene: 11. The CDR3 is made up of 17 amino acids. CDR1 is SGHTA, CDR2 FQGNSA, per germline. CDR3 coding DNA: TGTGCCAGCAGCTTAGGGGTTAGCGGGGGGGCCGTCGGCGAGCAGTACTTC. Encoded protein: CASSLGVSGGAVGEQYF.

The chain carries TRBV19 and TRBJ2-1; maybe TRBD2 (6 bases). CDR1 LNHDA and CDR2 SQIVND come from the germline V gene (reference sequence). CDR3 size: 15 residues. Trimming removed 1 base from V and 3 bases from J, with 10 bases in between. The CDR3 reads CASSIGSGFYNEQFF. DNA of the CDR3: TGTGCCAGTAGTATAGGGAGCGGGTTCTACAATGAGCAGTTCTTC. Full variable domain (missing parts from reference TRBV19 and TRBJ2-1): DGGITQSPKYLFRKEGQNVTLSCEQNLNHDAMYWYRQDPGQGLRLIYYSQIVNDFQKGDIAEGYSVSREKKESFPLTVTSAQKNPTAFYLCASSIGSGFYNEQFFGPGTRLTVL.

V usage is TRBV7-2 and J usage is TRBJ1-5; no reliable D call. The CDR3 is 15 residues long. Trimming cost V 0 bases and J 6 bases, with 12 bases left between them. Germline V lookup: CDR1 SGHTA, CDR2 FQGNSA. CDR3 sequence reads: CASSLARGLTQPQHF. The CDR3 DNA reads as TGTGCCAGCAGCTTAGCGCGCGGGTTGACTCAGCCCCAGCATTTT. The full variable domain, its missing parts supplied by reference TRBV7-2 and TRBJ1-5, is GAGVSQSPSNKVTEKGKDVELRCDPISGHTALYWYRQSLGQGLEFLIYFQGNSAPDKSGLPSDRFSAERTGGSVSTLTIQRTQQEDSAVYLCASSLARGLTQPQHFGDGTRLSIL.

The rearrangement joins TRBV11-2 to TRBJ2-1; the D is unclear. The germline gives CDR1 SGHAT, CDR2 FQNNGV. The CDR3 is 15 amino acids. V was trimmed by 1 base and J by 2 bases, leaving 9 bases between them. The CDR3 loop is CASSLVGSTYNEQFF. CDR3 in DNA: TGTGCCAGCAGCTTAGTCGGGTCTACCTACAATGAGCAGTTCTTC.

The chain uses TRBV6-1 and TRBJ2-1; 11 bases align to TRBD2. CDR3 length: 14 residues. The germline gives CDR1 MNHNS, CDR2 SASEGT. With 7 bases clipped from V and 7 bases from J, the junction kept 6 bases outside the gene matches. This CDR3 is CASTLAGGYNEQFF. CDR3 nucleotides: TGTGCCAGCACCCTAGCGGGGGGTTATAATGAGCAGTTCTTC.

This chain joins TRBV9 and TRBJ1-1, with D possibly matching TRBD1 (6 bases). Germline assignment: CDR1 SGDLS and CDR2 YYNGEE. This CDR3 spans 13 amino acids. Trimming cost V 1 base and J 3 bases, with 7 bases left between them. The CDR3, as DNA: TGTGCCAGCAGCGTACAGGGGCACACTGAAGCTTTCTTT. It is translated as CASSVQGHTEAFF.

This clone was counted only a few times. The chain uses TRBV11-3 and TRBJ2-5; D perhaps matches TRBD2 (6 bases). The CDR3 loop spans 15 amino acids. Germline assignment: CDR1 SGHNT and CDR2 YENEEA. V gave up 1 base and J gave up 5 bases, with 14 bases separating them. CDR3 residues: CASSLGQGLSETQYF. As DNA, the CDR3 is TGTGCCAGCAGCTTAGGGCAGGGACTTTCTGAGACCCAGTACTTC.

This clone occurred once. This sequence joins TRBV5-4 and TRBJ2-7, with D perhaps TRBD2 (6 bases). The CDR3 loop spans 16 amino acids. CDR1 and CDR2 from the germline V gene are SGHNT and YYREEE (reference sequence). Trimming cost V 3 bases and J 2 bases, with 18 bases left between them. The CDR3 is CASSSAHRGTPYEQYF. The CDR3 region has the DNA TGTGCCAGCAGCTCAGCCCACCGGGGGACCCCCTACGAGCAGTACTTC.

This chain joins TRBV30 and TRBJ1-1, with D uncertain. Germline CDR1 and CDR2: GTSNPN and SVGIG (reference sequence). V was clipped by 3 bases and J by 3 bases, with 8 bases between them. The CDR3 covers 12 residues. The CDR3 loop is CAWRASDTEAFF. CDR3 DNA sequence: TGTGCCTGGAGGGCTTCGGACACTGAAGCTTTCTTT.

The chain recombines TRBV5-1 with TRBJ1-1, with D perhaps matching TRBD1 (6 bases). V was clipped by 4 bases and J by 1 base, with 17 bases between them. CDR1 is SGHRS, CDR2 YFSETQ, per germline. This CDR3 has 16 amino acids. As DNA, the CDR3 is TGCGCCAGCAGCCAGGGGATGGGCGGGGGGAACACTGAAGCTTTCTTT. It is translated as CASSQGMGGGNTEAFF.

V is TRBV9 and J is TRBJ2-7; D may match TRBD1 or TRBD2 (5 bases each). CDR1 and CDR2 (germline): SGDLS, YYNGEE. The CDR3 sequence is 13 residues long. V lost 8 bases and J lost 0, with 12 bases in between. The CDR3 nucleotides read TGTGCCAGTTCTAAAGGGACCTCCTACGAGCAGTACTTC. Translation: CASSKGTSYEQYF.

This clone has a handful of counts. V usage is TRBV6-5 and J usage is TRBJ1-5; no definite D call. Germline V gene lookup returns CDR1 MNHEY and CDR2 SVGAGI. Trimming removed 5 bases from V and 0 bases from J, with 11 bases in between. The CDR3 has 15 residues. DNA of the CDR3: TGTGCCAGCAGTCGGAAAGGGTATAGCAATCAGCCCCAGCATTTT. Encoded protein: CASSRKGYSNQPQHF.

V gene TRBV4-1 combines with J gene TRBJ2-2, with 8 bases fitting TRBD2. V lost 4 bases to trimming and J lost 7 bases; unmatched junction nucleotides: 8. CDR1 and CDR2 (germline): MGHRA, YSYEKL. The CDR3 has 15 residues. CDR3 in DNA: TGCGCCAGCAGCCCAGGGACTAGTTACATCGGGGAGCTGTTTTTT. Translation: CASSPGTSYIGELFF.

This clone has just a few counts. The rearrangement joins TRBV6-5 to TRBJ2-7; 8 bases agree with TRBD2. V dropped 4 bases and J dropped 6; count of bases not matched to a gene: 5. The CDR3 is 13 amino acids. From germline, CDR1 is MNHEY and CDR2 SVGAGI. The CDR3 DNA follows: TGTGCCAGCAGTTCCAGCGGGAGTTCCGAGCAGTACTTC. It codes for CASSSSGSSEQYF.

The genes are TRBV19 and TRBJ1-5; D gene uncertain. Germline CDR1 reads LNHDA; CDR2 reads SQIVND (reference sequence). This CDR3 is built from 16 residues. The germline V and J ends were trimmed by 4 bases and 0 bases, with 13 bases remaining between them. The CDR3 DNA reads as TGTGCCAGTAGTAGAACAGCAGACCATAGCAATCAGCCCCAGCATTTT. It is translated as CASSRTADHSNQPQHF.